The rows below give T cell receptor beta chains drawn from one sample of a study of blood T cell repertoires in COVID-19. TCRdb keeps only in-frame clones here, not all; method: immunoSEQ multiplex PCR. This sample yields about 68,000 clones, of which 75% to 90% are seen a single time; 2.7% belongs to the top ten. The sequencing sample was made of peripheral blood. These receptors were collected from a man aged 50-60 years with acute or convalescent COVID-19. Both conserved end residues are part of each CDR3. The D gene is left open where the match is weak. Only part of the rows carry a size: once, few, many, or a class if the clone is expanded.

J: TRBJ2-1
V: TRBV3-1/TRBV3-2
size: .
D: TRBD2
CDR3: CASSRGLAHYRVRQFF
DNA: TGTGCCAGCAGCCGAGGACTAGCACATTACAGGGTCCGGCAGTTCTTC

J: TRBJ2-1
V: TRBV4-3
size: .
D: .
CDR3: CASSQDRSNEQFF
DNA: TGCGCCAGCAGCCAAGATCGTTCCAATGAGCAGTTCTTC

J: TRBJ2-3
V: TRBV28
size: .
D: TRBD2
CDR3: CASSTSGGTDTQYF
DNA: TGTGCCAGCAGCACTAGCGGGGGCACAGATACGCAGTATTTT

J: TRBJ2-3
V: TRBV2
size: .
D: .
CDR3: CASSVDYSSTDTQYF
DNA: TGTGCCAGCAGTGTGGACTACTCGAGCACAGATACGCAGTATTTT

J: TRBJ1-3
V: TRBV29-1
size: .
D: .
CDR3: CSVRGAGNTIYF
DNA: TGCAGCGTTCGGGGAGCTGGAAACACCATATATTTT

J: TRBJ2-3
V: TRBV14
size: .
D: TRBD1
CDR3: CASSKLTGQGVPDTQYF
DNA: TGTGCCAGCAGCAAGCTCACGGGACAGGGGGTCCCAGATACGCAGTATTTT

J: TRBJ2-1
V: TRBV12-1
size: .
D: .
CDR3: CASSFATGLAVEQFF
DNA: TGTGCCAGCAGCTTTGCAACGGGGTTAGCGGTTGAGCAGTTCTTC

J: TRBJ1-3
V: TRBV28
size: .
D: .
CDR3: CASTPGGTIYF
DNA: TGTGCCAGCACCCCGGGGGGCACCATATATTTT

J: TRBJ1-1
V: TRBV4-2
size: few
D: .
CDR3: CASSPPGIGPTEAFF
DNA: TGTGCCAGCAGCCCCCCCGGGATCGGCCCCACTGAAGCTTTCTTT

J: TRBJ2-1
V: TRBV18
size: .
D: TRBD2
CDR3: CASSPPRTSDYNEQFF
DNA: TGTGCCAGCTCACCACCTAGGACTAGCGACTACAATGAGCAGTTCTTC

J: TRBJ2-2
V: TRBV15
size: .
D: TRBD1
CDR3: CATSRGTGTEGWGTGELFF
DNA: TGTGCCACCAGCAGAGGAACCGGGACAGAAGGATGGGGGACCGGGGAGCTGTTTTTT

J: TRBJ1-3
V: TRBV11-3
size: .
D: .
CDR3: CASQTASGNTIYF
DNA: TGTGCCAGCCAAACTGCCTCTGGAAACACCATATATTTT

J: TRBJ2-4
V: TRBV29-1
size: .
D: .
CDR3: CSVEDLRGAAKNIQYF
DNA: TGCAGCGTTGAAGATCTTCGTGGGGCCGCCAAAAACATTCAGTACTTC

J: TRBJ2-1
V: TRBV13
size: .
D: TRBD2
CDR3: CASRSGSLDEQFF
DNA: TGTGCCAGCAGGAGCGGGAGTTTGGATGAGCAGTTCTTC

J: TRBJ2-1
V: TRBV6-2/TRBV6-3
size: few
D: TRBD2
CDR3: CASSSGGEGSYEQFF
DNA: TGTGCCAGCAGCAGTGGAGGGGAGGGTTCCTATGAGCAGTTCTTC

J: TRBJ2-1
V: TRBV5-1
size: .
D: TRBD2
CDR3: CASSLARLAGAYNEQFF
DNA: TGCGCCAGCAGCTTGGCAAGACTAGCGGGAGCTTACAATGAGCAGTTCTTC

J: TRBJ1-2
V: TRBV5-4
size: .
D: TRBD1
CDR3: CASSGPGTDTNYGYTF
DNA: TGTGCCAGCAGCGGCCCGGGGACAGATACTAACTATGGCTACACCTTC

J: TRBJ2-3
V: TRBV18
size: .
D: .
CDR3: CASSPLPSRVSDTQYF
DNA: TGTGCCAGCTCACCACTTCCTAGCCGGGTTTCAGATACGCAGTATTTT

J: TRBJ2-7
V: TRBV7-9
size: .
D: .
CDR3: CASSLAVLASYEQYF
DNA: TGTGCCAGCAGCTTAGCCGTGCTAGCGTCCTACGAGCAGTACTTC

J: TRBJ2-1
V: TRBV6-5
size: .
D: .
CDR3: CASSYNGLPRGDEQFF
DNA: TGTGCCAGCAGTTATAACGGACTGCCTCGCGGGGATGAGCAGTTCTTC

J: TRBJ1-2
V: TRBV29-1
size: .
D: .
CDR3: CSVKQDGYTF
DNA: TGCAGCGTTAAACAGGATGGCTACACCTTC

J: TRBJ2-2
V: TRBV21-1
size: .
D: .
CDR3: CASSKVWDREKTGGELFF
DNA: TGTGCCAGCAGCAAAGTCTGGGACAGGGAAAAAACGGGCGGGGAGCTGTTTTTT

J: TRBJ1-2
V: TRBV6-5
size: .
D: TRBD1
CDR3: CASTTGDRMGGYTF
DNA: TGTGCCAGCACAACTGGGGACAGGATGGGTGGCTACACCTTC

J: TRBJ2-1
V: TRBV24-1
size: .
D: TRBD2
CDR3: CATSDPPGRASEQFF
DNA: TGTGCCACCAGTGACCCCCCCGGGAGGGCCTCAGAGCAGTTCTTC

J: TRBJ1-1
V: TRBV5-1
size: few
D: .
CDR3: CASSLFPKPTGGETEAFF
DNA: TGCGCCAGCAGCTTGTTCCCCAAACCCACGGGAGGAGAAACTGAAGCTTTCTTT

J: TRBJ2-3
V: TRBV7-3
size: .
D: .
CDR3: CASSFWGGVGADTQYF
DNA: TGTGCCAGCAGCTTTTGGGGCGGCGTAGGTGCAGATACGCAGTATTTT

J: TRBJ1-2
V: TRBV29-1
size: .
D: .
CDR3: CSVEVRTTNYGYTF
DNA: TGCAGCGTTGAAGTACGCACAACTAACTATGGCTACACCTTC

J: TRBJ2-1
V: TRBV18
size: .
D: TRBD2
CDR3: CASSGLLATRSEQFF
DNA: TGTGCCAGCTCAGGGTTACTAGCGACGAGGAGTGAGCAGTTCTTC

J: TRBJ2-1
V: TRBV5-6
size: .
D: TRBD2
CDR3: CASSLGIGLVNNEQFF
DNA: TGTGCCAGCAGCTTGGGGATTGGACTAGTGAACAATGAGCAGTTCTTC

J: TRBJ1-6
V: TRBV27
size: .
D: .
CDR3: CASSLPGHGSPLHF
DNA: TGTGCCAGCAGTTTACCAGGGCACGGTTCACCCCTCCACTTT

J: TRBJ2-3
V: TRBV29-1
size: .
D: TRBD2
CDR3: CSVGGLASPDTQYF
DNA: TGCAGCGTTGGGGGACTAGCCAGCCCGGATACGCAGTATTTT

J: TRBJ2-5
V: TRBV12-3/TRBV12-4
size: .
D: .
CDR3: CASSPYLKTQYF
DNA: TGTGCCAGCAGCCCCTATCTAAAGACCCAGTACTTC

J: TRBJ2-7
V: TRBV6-5
size: .
D: TRBD1
CDR3: CASSPDRGSYYEQYF
DNA: TGTGCCAGCAGCCCGGACAGGGGTTCTTACTACGAGCAGTACTTC

J: TRBJ1-2
V: TRBV24-1
size: .
D: .
CDR3: CATSDPQIRYGYTF
DNA: TGTGCCACCAGTGATCCTCAGATTCGCTATGGCTACACCTTC

J: TRBJ1-1
V: TRBV30
size: .
D: .
CDR3: CACLRVRAPTTEAFF
DNA: TGTGCCTGTCTCCGCGTCAGGGCACCTACCACTGAAGCTTTCTTT

J: TRBJ2-5
V: TRBV11-3
size: .
D: TRBD1
CDR3: CASSLGTGGQETQYF
DNA: TGTGCCAGCAGCTTAGGAACAGGGGGTCAAGAGACCCAGTACTTC

J: TRBJ2-5
V: TRBV28
size: .
D: TRBD2
CDR3: CASNGYMNWREPLETQYF
DNA: TGTGCCAGCAACGGTTATATGAACTGGCGGGAGCCGTTAGAGACCCAGTACTTC

J: TRBJ2-3
V: TRBV23-1
size: .
D: TRBD2
CDR3: CASKKPSGGFISTDTQYF
DNA: TGCGCCAGCAAAAAACCTTCGGGGGGGTTCATTAGCACAGATACGCAGTATTTT

J: TRBJ1-2
V: TRBV7-2
size: .
D: .
CDR3: CASSLNPGPNYGYTF
DNA: TGTGCCAGCAGCTTAAATCCAGGGCCTAACTATGGCTACACCTTC

J: TRBJ2-5
V: TRBV29-1
size: .
D: TRBD2
CDR3: CSGQEHSGTEETQYF
DNA: TGCAGCGGCCAAGAACATAGCGGGACGGAAGAGACCCAGTACTTC

J: TRBJ2-7
V: TRBV9
size: .
D: TRBD2
CDR3: CASSAGLAGVGEQYF
DNA: TGTGCCAGCAGCGCGGGACTAGCGGGAGTAGGTGAGCAGTACTTC

J: TRBJ1-2
V: TRBV5-6
size: few
D: TRBD1
CDR3: CASSLAGTGNPSGYGYTF
DNA: TGTGCCAGCAGCTTGGCCGGGACAGGAAACCCCTCAGGGTATGGCTACACCTTC

J: TRBJ1-2
V: TRBV11-2
size: once
D: .
CDR3: CASSQNYGYTF
DNA: TGTGCCAGCAGCCAAAACTATGGCTACACCTTC

J: TRBJ1-2
V: TRBV6-5
size: .
D: .
CDR3: CASRGTIELNYGYTF
DNA: TGTGCCAGCCGAGGGACAATAGAACTCAACTATGGCTACACCTTC

J: TRBJ2-7
V: TRBV19
size: .
D: TRBD2
CDR3: CASSIGHALAGEYGYEQYF
DNA: TGTGCCAGTAGTATTGGGCACGCACTAGCGGGAGAGTATGGGTACGAGCAGTACTTC

J: TRBJ2-3
V: TRBV5-6
size: .
D: TRBD1
CDR3: CASSLRTGSDTQYF
DNA: TGTGCCAGCAGCTTACGGACAGGGTCAGATACGCAGTATTTT

J: TRBJ1-5
V: TRBV6-6
size: .
D: TRBD1
CDR3: CASSPGQGVQPQHF
DNA: TGTGCCAGCAGTCCGGGACAGGGTGTTCAGCCCCAGCATTTT

J: TRBJ2-7
V: TRBV6-2/TRBV6-3
size: once
D: TRBD2
CDR3: CASSYVREGEQYF
DNA: TGTGCCAGCAGTTACGTGCGGGAGGGCGAGCAGTACTTC

J: TRBJ1-5
V: TRBV18
size: .
D: .
CDR3: CASSPTYSNQPQHF
DNA: TGTGCCAGCTCACCAACTTATAGCAATCAGCCCCAGCATTTT

J: TRBJ1-1
V: TRBV6-5
size: .
D: TRBD1
CDR3: CASARTGYEAFF
DNA: TGTGCCAGCGCCCGGACAGGGTACGAAGCTTTCTTT

J: TRBJ2-4
V: TRBV3-1/TRBV3-2
size: .
D: TRBD1
CDR3: CASSHPTGENIQYF
DNA: TGTGCCAGCAGCCACCCCACAGGGGAGAACATTCAGTACTTC

J: TRBJ1-5
V: TRBV30
size: .
D: .
CDR3: CAWNPGHGNQPQHF
DNA: TGTGCCTGGAACCCGGGACACGGCAATCAGCCCCAGCATTTT

J: TRBJ1-6
V: TRBV5-6
size: .
D: TRBD1
CDR3: CASSGTGGWGNSPLHF
DNA: TGTGCCAGCAGCGGAACAGGGGGCTGGGGCAATTCACCCCTCCACTTT

J: TRBJ2-1
V: TRBV25-1
size: .
D: TRBD2
CDR3: CASSGRTSGSNEQFF
DNA: TGTGCCAGCAGTGGACGGACTAGCGGGAGCAATGAGCAGTTCTTC

J: TRBJ2-3
V: TRBV11-2
size: .
D: .
CDR3: CASSLAPERTTDTQYF
DNA: TGTGCCAGCAGCTTAGCGCCCGAGCGTACTACAGATACGCAGTATTTT

J: TRBJ2-7
V: TRBV6-5
size: .
D: TRBD2
CDR3: CASSYSASGSYEQYF
DNA: TGTGCCAGCAGTTACTCAGCTAGCGGGAGCTACGAGCAGTACTTC

J: TRBJ2-5
V: TRBV4-3
size: once
D: TRBD1
CDR3: CASSQDPDRGQTQYF
DNA: TGCGCCAGCAGCCAAGATCCAGACAGGGGGCAGACCCAGTACTTC

J: TRBJ1-2
V: TRBV12-5
size: .
D: TRBD1
CDR3: CASSGGPLYGYTF
DNA: TGTGCTAGCTCAGGGGGCCCCCTCTATGGCTACACCTTC